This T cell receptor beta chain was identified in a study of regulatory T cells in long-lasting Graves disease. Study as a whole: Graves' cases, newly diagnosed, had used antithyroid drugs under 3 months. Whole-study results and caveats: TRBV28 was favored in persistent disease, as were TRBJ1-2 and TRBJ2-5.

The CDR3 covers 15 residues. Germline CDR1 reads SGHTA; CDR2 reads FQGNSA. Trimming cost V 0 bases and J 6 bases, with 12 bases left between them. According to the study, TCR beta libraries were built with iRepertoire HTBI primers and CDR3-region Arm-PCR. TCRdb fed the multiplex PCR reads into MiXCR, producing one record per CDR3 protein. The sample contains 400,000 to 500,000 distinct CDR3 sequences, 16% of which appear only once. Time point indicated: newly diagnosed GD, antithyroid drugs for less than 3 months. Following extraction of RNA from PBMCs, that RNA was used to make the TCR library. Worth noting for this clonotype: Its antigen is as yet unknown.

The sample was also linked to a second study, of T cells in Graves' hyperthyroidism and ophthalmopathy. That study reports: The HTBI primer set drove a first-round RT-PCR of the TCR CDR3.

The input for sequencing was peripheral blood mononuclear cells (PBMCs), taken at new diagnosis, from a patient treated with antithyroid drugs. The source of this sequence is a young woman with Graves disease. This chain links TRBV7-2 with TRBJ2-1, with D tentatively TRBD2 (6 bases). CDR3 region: CASSLAPRGTNEQFF. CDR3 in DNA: TGTGCCAGCAGCTTAGCCCCGCGGGGTACCAATGAGCAGTTCTTC.